This TCR beta chain was sequenced for a study of blood T cell repertoires in COVID-19. Study-level information: COVID-19 samples, acute and convalescent, were from the United States, Italy and Spain.

In the study's own analysis: Estimated nucleated cell counts came from reference gene primer amplification. Profiling relied on immunoSEQ multiplex PCR, and the TCRdb table lists in-frame clones only, not all of them. The V and J calls and clone size come from that table; D and trimming were worked out from the DNA. This table holds fewer than 95,000 clones, roughly 70% found once. Trimming took off 2 bases at V and 4 bases at J, with 8 bases between the two ends. Germline CDR1 reads LGHDT; CDR2 reads YNNKEL (reference sequence). This CDR3 spans 13 amino acids. This sequence was found in a man aged 70 or older with COVID-19, enrolled during active disease. The genes are TRBV3-1 (or the pseudogene TRBV3-2) and TRBJ1-2, with D tentatively TRBD1 (5 bases). The sequenced material came from peripheral blood. The CDR3 region is CASSQTGSYGYTF. As DNA, the CDR3 is TGTGCCAGCAGCCAAACAGGATCCTATGGCTACACCTTC.